This T cell receptor beta chain is from a study of T cell responses to AZD1222 COVID-19 vaccine. Overall study findings and caveats: Repertoire samples came only from after the peak T cell response.

In regard to this clone: The antigen remains undetermined.

Data came from immunoSEQ multiplex PCR; TCRdb stores just in-frame clones and leaves some out. The sample records 68,000 or so clones, about 80% being singletons. Germline assignment: CDR1 DFQATT and CDR2 SNEGSKA (reference sequence). This CDR3 contains 11 residues. Trimming took off 6 bases at V and 3 bases at J, with 5 bases between the two ends. The source is an adult in good health. Specimen: peripheral blood, collected on day 0 of AZD1222 vaccination. The chain links TRBV20-1 to TRBJ2-2; no clear D. CDR3 residues: CSARYTGELFF. The CDR3 coding sequence is TGCAGTGCCCGCTACACCGGGGAGCTGTTTTTT.